One and the same sample provided the 21 T cell receptor beta chains below, sequenced in a study of cytomegalovirus exposure and HLA in healthy donors. Assay used: immunoSEQ multiplex PCR; TCRdb lists only in-frame clones, some missing. Among around 200,000 clones listed, around 88% were seen once. Sequences were obtained from PBMCs. The receptors derive from a woman between 18 and 29 years old in good health and CMV-seronegative.

J is TRBJ2-3 and V is TRBV7-9; D might be TRBD1 (5 bases). V was clipped by 5 bases and J by 1 base, with 10 bases between them. The CDR3 is made up of 14 amino acids. Per germline, CDR1 SEHNR and CDR2 FQNEAQ (reference sequence). CDR3 nucleotides: TGTGCCAGCAGCCGTATACAGGGCACAGATACGCAGTATTTT. The encoded protein is CASSRIQGTDTQYF.

In its sample, this clone was seen a few times. The J gene is TRBJ2-2, the V gene TRBV28, with D tentatively TRBD1 (5 bases). In germline, CDR1 is MDHEN, CDR2 SYDVKM. Trimming took off 0 bases at V and 1 base at J, with 9 bases between the two ends. This CDR3 region has 16 residues. CDR3 residues: CASSLWGQMNTGELFF. In DNA, the CDR3 is TGTGCCAGCAGTTTATGGGGGCAGATGAACACCGGGGAGCTGTTTTTT.

The chain links TRBV27 to TRBJ2-5; 8 nucleotides line up with TRBD2. With 5 bases clipped from V and 5 bases from J, the junction kept 16 bases outside the gene matches. The CDR3 has 17 amino acids. Germline CDR1 MNHEY, CDR2 SMNVEV (reference sequence). The CDR3 DNA reads TGTGCCAGCAGTCTCAACCGACTAAGCGGGAGTCGGGAGACCCAGTACTTC. It is translated as CASSLNRLSGSRETQYF.

This chain links TRBV7-9 with TRBJ1-2; D possibly corresponds to TRBD1 (6 bases). Germline CDR1 reads SEHNR; CDR2 reads FQNEAQ (reference sequence). The CDR3 spans 16 residues. The V end lost 1 base, the J end lost 4 bases, and 16 bases lay between the germline ends. The CDR3 region is CASSLGGLTPLYGYTF. The CDR3 DNA follows: TGTGCCAGCAGCTTAGGGGGGCTGACACCTCTCTATGGCTACACCTTC. Full variable domain (rest looked up from reference TRBV7-9 and TRBJ1-2): DTGVSQNPRHKITKRGQNVTFRCDPISEHNRLYWYRQTLGQGPEFLTYFQNEAQLEKSRLLSDRFSAERPKGSFSTLEIQRTEQGDSAMYLCASSLGGLTPLYGYTFGSGTRLTVV.

The CDR3 reads CASSRQQETQYF. The DNA for the CDR3 is TGTGCCAGCAGCAGACAGCAAGAGACCCAGTACTTC. J is TRBJ2-5 and V is TRBV5-8, with D possibly matching TRBD1 (5 bases). Trimming took 4 bases from V and 2 from J, leaving 6 bases between them. The CDR3 extends over 12 amino acids. In germline, CDR1 is SGHTS, CDR2 YDEGEE.

The chain combines TRBV6-6 with TRBJ2-7; TRBD1 aligns across 8 bases. The junction had 13 bases not matched to a gene; V was cut back by 6 bases and J by 6 bases. Germline V gene data show CDR1 as MNHNY and CDR2 as SVGAGI (reference sequence). The CDR3 extends over 15 amino acids. The CDR3 sequence is CASSYWGAGGSEQYF. CDR3 in DNA: TGTGCCAGCAGCTATTGGGGAGCAGGGGGCAGCGAGCAGTACTTC.

The rearrangement joins TRBV5-6 to TRBJ2-7; D remains unclear. The CDR3 is 13 residues long. CDR1 is SGHDT and CDR2 is YYEEEE in the germline V gene. V lost 4 bases, J lost 5 bases, and 13 bases lay in between. CDR3 sequence (DNA): TGTGCCAGCAGCGCTGGGCCCCCCAACGAGCAGTACTTC. It translates to CASSAGPPNEQYF.

The rearrangement uses TRBV27 and TRBJ2-7, with D possibly matching TRBD2 (5 bases). Germline CDR1 MNHEY, CDR2 SMNVEV (reference sequence). CDR3 length: 16 amino acids. The ends were cut back, 8 bases at V and 5 bases at J, with 25 bases in the middle. This chain's CDR3 is CASGPVRLGAKHEQYF. The DNA of the CDR3 is TGTGCCAGCGGGCCTGTGAGGTTGGGAGCGAAGCACGAGCAGTACTTC.

This chain links TRBV30 with TRBJ2-1, with 10 bases that match TRBD1. Germline V CDR1 and CDR2: GTSNPN, SVGIG (reference sequence). J was trimmed by 7 bases and V by 5 bases; bases with no gene match: 11. The CDR3 spans 15 residues. CDR3 loop: CAWDYGTGVGNEQFF. CDR3 coding DNA: TGTGCCTGGGATTACGGGACAGGGGTGGGAAATGAGCAGTTCTTC.

This clone was observed a single time. The gene calls are TRBV7-2 and TRBJ2-2, with a tentative D call TRBD2 (6 bases). Trimming stripped 5 bases from V and 0 bases from J, with 10 bases between. Germline V gene data show CDR1 as SGHTA and CDR2 as FQGNSA. This CDR3 region has 15 residues. CDR3 nucleotide sequence: TGTGCCAGCAGCCACCGACTAGCGAACACCGGGGAGCTGTTTTTT. This translates into CASSHRLANTGELFF.

The chain carries TRBV10-3 and TRBJ2-7; 9 nucleotides line up with TRBD1. Germline trimming cut 2 bases from V and 2 bases from J; bases unmatched to any gene: 4. Germline V gene lookup returns CDR1 ENHRY and CDR2 SYGVKD. The CDR3 covers 15 residues. The CDR3 nucleotides are TGTGCCATCAGTGAGGGGACAGGGAATACCTACGAGCAGTACTTC. Encoded protein: CAISEGTGNTYEQYF.

The chain is built from TRBV4-1 and TRBJ2-7; TRBD2 matches 7 bases. CDR1 and CDR2 (germline): MGHRA, YSYEKL. This CDR3 contains 15 residues. V shed 3 bases, J shed 3 bases, and the junction held 8 bases outside the gene matches. The CDR3 is CASSHSVSGDYEQYF. Here the CDR3 DNA reads TGCGCCAGCAGCCATTCAGTGAGCGGGGACTACGAGCAGTACTTC.

The gene calls are TRBV21-1 and TRBJ2-1; the table's D call TRBD1 went unverified against the DNA. TRBV21-1 corresponds to a pseudogene. The CDR3 has 17 residues. In DNA form, the CDR3 reads TGTGCCAGCAGCAAATCGGGACAGAGGTACTCCTACAATGAGCAGTTCTTC. It codes for CASSKSGQRYSYNEQFF.

The V and J genes are TRBV29-1 and TRBJ2-5; maybe TRBD1 (6 bases). CDR1 is SQVTM, CDR2 ANQGSEA, per germline. The CDR3 contains 15 residues. V lost 0 bases to trimming and J lost 3 bases, with 14 bases between them. Here the CDR3 DNA reads TGCAGCGTTGAAGAGGCTAGGGACAATGAAGAGACCCAGTACTTC. Protein product: CSVEEARDNEETQYF.

CDR3 loop: CASSSTAGGATDTQYF. CDR3 nucleotide sequence: TGTGCCAGCAGTTCCACGGCGGGGGGGGCCACAGATACGCAGTATTTT. This chain connects TRBV27 to TRBJ2-3; 9 bases agree with TRBD2. The CDR3 covers 16 residues. Germline V gene sequence: CDR1 MNHEY, CDR2 SMNVEV (reference sequence). V was clipped by 4 bases and J by 2 bases; unmatched bases: 7.

The chain is built from TRBV7-2 and TRBJ1-2; D uncertain. This CDR3 contains 13 residues. V was clipped by 5 bases and J by 3 bases, with 10 bases between them. CDR1 is SGHTA, CDR2 FQGNSA, per germline. CDR3 coding DNA: TGTGCCAGCAGCCTAAATCTGGACTATGGCTACACCTTC. It specifies CASSLNLDYGYTF. The entire variable domain, with the rest obtained from reference TRBV7-2 and TRBJ1-2, is as follows: GAGVSQSPSNKVTEKGKDVELRCDPISGHTALYWYRQSLGQGLEFLIYFQGNSAPDKSGLPSDRFSAERTGGSVSTLTIQRTQQEDSAVYLCASSLNLDYGYTFGSGTRLTVV.

The rearrangement links TRBV27 to TRBJ1-2, with D possibly being TRBD1 (5 bases). Germline CDR1 MNHEY, CDR2 SMNVEV (reference sequence). The CDR3 is 14 residues long. Trimming took off 3 bases at V and 7 bases at J, with 15 bases between the two ends. CDR3 in amino acids: CASSFSGEKGGYTF. In DNA, the CDR3 is TGTGCCAGCAGTTTTTCGGGGGAAAAGGGTGGCTACACCTTC.

This chain links TRBV6-1 with TRBJ1-4, with unresolved D. V lost 1 base to trimming and J lost 0 bases, with 9 bases between them. The CDR3 totals 16 residues. In germline, CDR1 is MNHNS, CDR2 SASEGT. The CDR3 reads CASSEVGGATNEKLFF. The DNA of the CDR3 is TGTGCCAGCAGTGAAGTTGGAGGTGCAACTAATGAAAAACTGTTTTTT.

This clone was seen once. The chain couples TRBV19 to TRBJ1-2; D is uncertain. The CDR3 loop spans 13 amino acids. Germline V gene sequence: CDR1 LNHDA, CDR2 SQIVND (reference sequence). With 1 base removed from V and 2 bases from J, the gap between germline ends came to 5 bases. DNA of the CDR3: TGTGCCAGTAGTATAGCGGGGAACTATGGCTACACCTTC. Encoded protein: CASSIAGNYGYTF.

The chain joins TRBV10-3 to TRBJ2-1, with D perhaps TRBD2 (6 bases). Germline V lookup: CDR1 ENHRY, CDR2 SYGVKD. Trimming pared 10 bases from V and 0 bases from J, leaving 13 bases between. This CDR3 contains 14 residues. In DNA, the CDR3 is TGTGCCACCCTACCGGGAGACTCCTACAATGAGCAGTTCTTC. This sequence encodes CATLPGDSYNEQFF.

This clone was picked up one time. V is TRBV7-6 and J is TRBJ2-3; a possible D gene is TRBD1 (5 bases). The V gene lost 5 bases and the J gene lost 4 bases, with 19 bases spanning the gap. CDR1 and CDR2 (germline): SGHVS, FNYEAQ. The CDR3 extends over 16 amino acids. CDR3 protein: CASSPETASRPDTQYF. In nucleotides, the CDR3 is TGTGCCAGCAGCCCTGAGACAGCGAGTCGTCCAGATACGCAGTATTTT.